Below are 21 T cell receptor beta chains sequenced from a single sample in a study of cytomegalovirus exposure and HLA in healthy donors. The PCR contained 60 Vbeta and 13 Jbeta primers. Repertoires were generated with immunoSEQ multiplex PCR, while TCRdb's copy carries only in-frame clones and drops some. The sample shows about 140,000 clones, 73% of them seen only once. Sequencing used PBMCs. The receptors stem from a human donor in good health.

J is TRBJ2-7 and V is TRBV7-8, with TRBD2 matching over 8 bases. With 5 bases clipped from V and 2 bases from J, the junction kept 8 bases outside the gene matches. CDR3 size: 15 residues. Germline CDR1 and CDR2: SGHVS and FQNEAQ. The CDR3, as DNA: TGTGCCAGCAGCGGGACCGGGACTAGAGCCTACGAGCAGTACTTC. Translated, it gives CASSGTGTRAYEQYF.

The rearrangement joins TRBV10-2 to TRBJ1-1, with a possible D match to TRBD1 (6 bases). The CDR3 sequence is 14 residues long. CDR1 and CDR2 from the germline V gene are WSHSY and SAAADI. Trimming cost V 9 bases and J 0 bases, with 14 bases left between them. The CDR3: CASKTGNLNTEAFF. Written as DNA, the CDR3 is TGCGCCAGTAAGACAGGCAACTTGAACACTGAAGCTTTCTTT.

This clone was counted only a few times. The chain employs TRBV7-3 and TRBJ2-2; 8 nucleotides agree with TRBD1. Germline CDR1 reads SGHTA; CDR2 reads FQGTGA. J lost 4 bases, V lost 4 bases, and 8 bases had no gene match. The CDR3 spans 16 residues. CDR3 sequence reads: CASSSQGARGTGELFF. The CDR3 coding sequence is TGTGCCAGCAGCTCCCAGGGGGCGCGTGGCACCGGGGAGCTGTTTTTT.

The J gene is TRBJ1-1, the V gene TRBV19; D is unclear. V lost 6 bases, J lost 7 bases, and 9 bases lay in between. The CDR3 extends over 11 amino acids. Germline V CDR1 and CDR2: LNHDA, SQIVND (reference sequence). The CDR3: CASRKQVEAFF. DNA for the CDR3: TGTGCCAGTAGGAAACAAGTTGAAGCTTTCTTT.

The chain combines TRBV2 with TRBJ1-6, with TRBD1 matching over 9 bases. Germline CDR1 reads SNHLY; CDR2 reads FYNNEI. This CDR3 region has 14 residues. The junction had 7 bases not matched to a gene; V was cut back by 6 bases and J by 10 bases. CDR3: CASSPRTGESPLHF. The DNA for the CDR3 is TGTGCCAGCAGCCCCCGGACAGGGGAATCACCCCTCCACTTT.

The chain links TRBV5-1 to TRBJ2-7, with 12 bases matching TRBD1. This CDR3 has 15 amino acids. V lost 6 bases, J lost 6 bases, and 10 bases stayed unmatched. The germline V gene has CDR1 SGHRS and CDR2 YFSETQ. In DNA form, the CDR3 reads TGCGCCAGCAACATTATCGGGACAGGGGGCCTCGAGCAGTACTTC. Its protein is CASNIIGTGGLEQYF.

The chain joins TRBV5-1 to TRBJ2-1; TRBD2 aligns across 8 bases. Germline loops: CDR1 SGHRS, CDR2 YFSETQ. With 0 bases clipped from V and 10 bases from J, the junction kept 9 bases outside the gene matches. The CDR3 sequence is 15 residues long. The CDR3 here is CASSLDRGGVWEQFF. The CDR3, as DNA: TGCGCCAGCAGCTTGGATCGGGGGGGGGTGTGGGAGCAGTTCTTC.

The genes are TRBV27 and TRBJ2-7, with 8 bases lining up with TRBD2. The CDR3 is 13 amino acids. V was clipped by 3 bases and J by 6 bases; unmatched bases: 4. Germline V gene lookup returns CDR1 MNHEY and CDR2 SMNVEV (reference sequence). The CDR3 region has the DNA TGTGCCAGCAGTTTTGGAGCGGGAGTCGAGCAGTACTTC. Translation: CASSFGAGVEQYF.

Only a few counts were recorded for this clone. The genes are TRBV5-6 and TRBJ1-4, with D maybe TRBD1 (6 bases). The CDR3 sequence is 14 residues long. The ends were cut back, 4 bases at V and 5 bases at J, with 12 bases in the middle. Germline V lookup: CDR1 SGHDT, CDR2 YYEEEE. The CDR3 spells CASSTGLVNEKLFF. DNA for the CDR3: TGTGCCAGCAGCACAGGGCTAGTAAATGAAAAACTGTTTTTT. Filled out from reference TRBV5-6 and TRBJ1-4, the complete variable domain reads DAGVTQSPTHLIKTRGQQVTLRCSPKSGHDTVSWYQQALGQGPQFIFQYYEEEERQRGNFPDRFSGHQFPNYSSELNVNALLLGDSALYLCASSTGLVNEKLFFGSGTQLSVL.

This chain uses TRBV29-1 with TRBJ2-1; possible D gene TRBD2, 5 bases. Germline CDR1 SQVTM, CDR2 ANQGSEA. Trimming pared 3 bases from V and 7 bases from J, leaving 16 bases between. CDR3 length equals 14 residues. The CDR3 protein is CSVDMEDSSNEQFF. The CDR3 nucleotides read TGCAGCGTTGATATGGAGGACTCATCGAATGAGCAGTTCTTC.

This clone has a handful of counts. The chain employs TRBV6-5 and TRBJ1-2; D is uncertain. The length of the CDR3 is 14 residues. The ends were cut back, 0 bases at V and 8 bases at J, with 13 bases in the middle. CDR1 is MNHEY, CDR2 SVGAGI, per germline. CDR3 residues: CASSYSRAPWGYTF. The CDR3 DNA sequence: TGTGCCAGCAGTTACTCGAGGGCCCCTTGGGGCTACACCTTC.

V gene TRBV6-5 combines with J gene TRBJ2-2, with D possibly matching TRBD1 (5 bases). From germline, CDR1 is MNHEY and CDR2 SVGAGI. Trimming pared 8 bases from V and 5 bases from J, leaving 18 bases between. The CDR3 sequence is 15 residues long. As DNA, the CDR3 is TGTGCCAGCGGCAGTAGCCAGGGATGGACCGGGGAGCTGTTTTTT. Translated: CASGSSQGWTGELFF.

The CDR3: CASSETAYNSPLHF. The CDR3, as DNA: TGTGCCAGCAGTGAAACCGCGTATAATTCACCCCTCCACTTT. The chain recombines TRBV2 with TRBJ1-6; D unresolved. This CDR3 comprises 14 residues. V lost 2 bases, J lost 4 bases, and 6 bases lay in between. Germline V CDR1 and CDR2: SNHLY, FYNNEI.

The gene calls are TRBV7-9 and TRBJ1-5, with a possible D match to TRBD1 (5 bases). CDR1 is SEHNR and CDR2 is FQNEAQ in the germline V gene (reference sequence). The CDR3 extends over 14 amino acids. V shed 5 bases and J shed 4 bases, with 12 bases lying between them. The CDR3 region has the DNA TGTGCCAGCAGCCCTCAGGGATTAAATCAGCCCCAGCATTTT. Its protein is CASSPQGLNQPQHF.

The V and J genes are TRBV2 and TRBJ1-2; 11 positions agree with TRBD1. The CDR3 contains 15 residues. The junction had 6 bases not matched to a gene; V was cut back by 2 bases and J by 7 bases. Per germline, CDR1 SNHLY and CDR2 FYNNEI. The CDR3 sequence is CASSELGTGGGGYTF. In DNA form, the CDR3 reads TGTGCCAGCAGTGAATTAGGGACAGGGGGTGGTGGCTACACCTTC.

The J gene is TRBJ1-3, the V gene TRBV9; no clear D gene. The germline V and J ends were trimmed by 0 bases and 6 bases, with 16 bases remaining between them. This CDR3 comprises 16 residues. Germline CDR1 SGDLS, CDR2 YYNGEE. The CDR3 nucleotides read TGTGCCAGCAGCGTAGCAGGAGGGCGAGGGCCAAACACCATATATTTT. It translates to CASSVAGGRGPNTIYF.

This chain joins TRBV7-6 and TRBJ2-6, with TRBD1 matching over 10 bases. This CDR3 has 16 residues. Germline CDR1 and CDR2: SGHVS and FNYEAQ. V shed 7 bases and J 0 bases; nucleotides not matched to a gene: 3. CDR3 in DNA: TGTGCCAGCACCCGGGACAGGGGCTCTGGGGCCAACGTCCTGACTTTC. Translated: CASTRDRGSGANVLTF.

The chain uses TRBV29-1 and TRBJ1-1; no firm D call. V was shortened by 5 bases and J by 5 bases, with 9 bases between the two germline ends. The CDR3 is 11 amino acids. Germline lookup yields CDR1 SQVTM and CDR2 ANQGSEA. As DNA, the CDR3 is TGCAGCGTTCTCGAGTGGACTGAAGCTTTCTTT. Protein: CSVLEWTEAFF.

The chain's CDR3 is CASSSLSGATYEQYF. The CDR3 nucleotides are TGTGCCAGCAGCTCCCTCAGCGGGGCAACCTACGAGCAGTACTTC. This rearrangement joins TRBV13 to TRBJ2-7, with 7 bases identical to TRBD2. Trimming cost V 4 bases and J 2 bases; bases outside gene matches: 8. Looked up from germline, CDR1 is PRHDT and CDR2 is FYEKMQ (reference sequence). CDR3 length: 15 residues.

This sequence joins TRBV10-1 and TRBJ2-4; 9 bases align to TRBD1. The V and J ends lost 3 bases and 0 bases, in that order; junction bases with no gene match: 6. This CDR3 comprises 17 residues. CDR1 WNHNN and CDR2 SYGVQD come from the germline V gene (reference sequence). The CDR3 nucleotides are TGCGCCAGCAGTGAAGGACAGGGGATTCTAGCCAAAAACATTCAGTACTTC. Residues: CASSEGQGILAKNIQYF.

The chain couples TRBV9 to TRBJ2-7; D is possibly TRBD1 (5 bases). CDR3 size: 14 residues. With 4 bases removed from V and 2 bases from J, the gap between germline ends came to 13 bases. The germline V gene has CDR1 SGDLS and CDR2 YYNGEE. CDR3 protein: CASSPRDYAYEQYF. The CDR3 nucleotides read TGTGCCAGCAGCCCCAGGGATTACGCCTACGAGCAGTACTTC.